This T cell receptor beta chain was found in a study of blood T cells in healthy people across ages. A single count supports this clonotype. Its antigen is undetermined. General observations from the study: In long-lived donors, naive CD4+ cell counts and diversity exceeded those of aged donors.

Trimming took off 1 base at V and 4 bases at J, with 8 bases between the two ends. The CDR3 covers 14 residues. CDR1 DFQATT and CDR2 SNEGSKA come from the germline V gene (reference sequence). Primers used in a second PCR of about 6 to 11 cycles were a sample-barcoded 5' primer and a J-beta primer mix. TCRdb passed the 5' RACE reads through MiXCR, listing each CDR3 protein once. Altogether fewer than 1,000,000 distinct CDR3 sequences are present, more than 35% being singletons, with the ten largest covering around 18%. The V call is TRBV20-1, the J call TRBJ2-6; D call uncertain. The sequenced sample consisted of blood. The origin of this receptor is a man aged 80 or over in good health. CDR3 sequence (DNA): TGCAGTGCTAGAGGCTCGGAAGGGGCCAACGTCCTGACTTTC. Protein: CSARGSEGANVLTF.